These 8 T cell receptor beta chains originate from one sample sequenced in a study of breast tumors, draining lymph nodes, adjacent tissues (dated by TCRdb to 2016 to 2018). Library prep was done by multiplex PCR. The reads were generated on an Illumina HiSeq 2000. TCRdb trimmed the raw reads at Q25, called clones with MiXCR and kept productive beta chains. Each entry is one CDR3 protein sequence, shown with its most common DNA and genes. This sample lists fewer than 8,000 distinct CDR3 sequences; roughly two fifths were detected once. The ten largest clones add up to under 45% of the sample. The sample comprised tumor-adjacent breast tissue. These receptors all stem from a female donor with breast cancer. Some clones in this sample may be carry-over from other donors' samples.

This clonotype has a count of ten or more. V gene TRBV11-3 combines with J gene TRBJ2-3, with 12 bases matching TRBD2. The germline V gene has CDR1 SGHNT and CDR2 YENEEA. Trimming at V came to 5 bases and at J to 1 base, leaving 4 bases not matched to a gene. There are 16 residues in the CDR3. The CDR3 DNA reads TGTGCCAGCAGCCCGACTAGCGGGAGTGGCACAGATACGCAGTATTTT. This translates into CASSPTSGSGTDTQYF.

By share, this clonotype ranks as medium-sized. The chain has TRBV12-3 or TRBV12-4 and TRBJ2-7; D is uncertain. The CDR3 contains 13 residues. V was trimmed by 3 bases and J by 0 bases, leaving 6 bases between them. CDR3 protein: CASSFSHSYEQYF. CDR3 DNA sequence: TGTGCCAGCAGTTTCTCCCACTCCTACGAGCAGTACTTC.

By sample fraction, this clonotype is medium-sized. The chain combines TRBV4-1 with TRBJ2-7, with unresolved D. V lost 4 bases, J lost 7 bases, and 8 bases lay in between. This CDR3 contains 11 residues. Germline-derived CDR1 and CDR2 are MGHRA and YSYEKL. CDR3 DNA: TGCGCCAGCAGCCCGGATGGGGAGCAGTACTTC. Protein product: CASSPDGEQYF.

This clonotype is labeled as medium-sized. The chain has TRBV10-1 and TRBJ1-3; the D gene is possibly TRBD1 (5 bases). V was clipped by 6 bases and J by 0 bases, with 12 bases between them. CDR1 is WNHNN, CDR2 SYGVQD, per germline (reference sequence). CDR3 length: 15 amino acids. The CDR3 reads CASREDRNSGNTIYF. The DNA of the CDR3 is TGCGCCAGCAGAGAAGACAGAAACTCTGGAAACACCATATATTTT.

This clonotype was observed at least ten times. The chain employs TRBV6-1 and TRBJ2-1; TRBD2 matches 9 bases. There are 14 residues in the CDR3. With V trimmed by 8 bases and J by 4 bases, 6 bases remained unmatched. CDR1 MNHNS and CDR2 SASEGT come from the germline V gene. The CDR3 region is CASLKTSGYNEQFF. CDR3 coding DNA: TGTGCCAGCCTGAAGACTAGCGGATACAATGAGCAGTTCTTC.

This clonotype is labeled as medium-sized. CDR3 bases: TGCAGTGCCGACTCCGGGGCTAGCGGGACCTACGAGCAGTACTTC. It specifies CSADSGASGTYEQYF. The V and J genes are TRBV20-1 and TRBJ2-7; TRBD2 matches at 9 bases. CDR1 is DFQATT and CDR2 is SNEGSKA in the germline V gene (reference sequence). The CDR3 is 15 residues long. V gave up 6 bases and J gave up 2 bases; unmatched junction bases: 11.

This chain's CDR3 is CASSGPVSGQGLNEQFF. The CDR3 DNA reads as TGTGCCAGCAGCGGCCCAGTTTCGGGACAGGGGTTAAATGAGCAGTTCTTC. The chain uses TRBV9 and TRBJ2-1; 10 nucleotides line up with TRBD1. V shed 3 bases, J shed 7 bases, and the junction held 13 bases outside the gene matches. The germline V gene has CDR1 SGDLS and CDR2 YYNGEE. This CDR3 has 17 amino acids.

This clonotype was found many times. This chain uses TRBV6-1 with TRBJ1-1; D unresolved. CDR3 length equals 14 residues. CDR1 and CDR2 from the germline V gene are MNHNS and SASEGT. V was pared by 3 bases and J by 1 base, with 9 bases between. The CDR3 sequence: CASSEITANTEAFF. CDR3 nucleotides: TGTGCCAGCAGTGAGATAACAGCGAACACTGAAGCTTTCTTT.